The clone carrying this T cell receptor beta chain has a handful of counts. Its antigen is still unknown. The entry originates in a study of CD8 T cells in ankylosing spondylitis. Generation of TCR beta libraries employed quantitative 5'-RACE incorporating molecular barcodes. TCRdb reanalysed the 5' RACE reads using MiXCR and keeps one entry per CDR3 protein. There are fewer than 500,000 distinct CDR3 sequences in the sample; 25% to 30% occur only once, and 0.89% lies in the top ten. The CDR3 runs to 15 residues. V shed 0 bases and J shed 3 bases, with 11 bases lying between them. Looked up from germline, CDR1 is DFQATT and CDR2 is SNEGSKA (reference sequence). Study-wide results and limits: For ankylosing spondylitis blood, a TCR beta motif of fewer than 10 highly homologous variants appeared characteristic. Relatively rare in peripheral blood, disease-linked clones were also CD8+. Earlier work had already found some motif variants in reactive arthritis synovial fluid and blood. Clones tied to disease were said to be significantly enriched in matched ankylosing spondylitis synovial fluid.

The sample was blood, either unsorted or a sorted T cell fraction (not recorded which). The source is a male donor with ankylosing spondylitis. V gene TRBV20-1 combines with J gene TRBJ2-2; D is unclear. CDR3 in amino acids: CSARDPRAYTGELFF. The CDR3 nucleotides are TGCAGTGCTAGAGATCCAAGAGCATACACCGGGGAGCTGTTTTTT.